This T cell receptor beta chain derives from a study of shared clonotypes between healthy human individuals. Clones were sequenced by immunoSEQ multiplex PCR, and TCRdb holds only the in-frame ones, with some missing. The data show about 2.5 million clones, just under 95% seen once. Germline V CDR1 and CDR2: MNHNS, SASEGT. Trimming took off 4 bases at V and 3 bases at J, with 18 bases between the two ends. The CDR3 sequence is 17 residues long. Sequenced material: naive CD4+ T cells from PBMCs. Documented subset: CD45RA+ positively selected. The chain is built from TRBV6-1 and TRBJ1-4, with D tentatively TRBD1 (5 bases). The TCR was taken from a man aged 18 to 30 in good health. Some clones in this sample may be carry-over from other donors' samples. The CDR3 spells CASSGKLGGWSNEKLFF. The CDR3 nucleotides are TGTGCCAGCAGTGGGAAACTGGGGGGATGGTCTAATGAAAAACTGTTTTTT.